The 32 T cell receptor beta chains in this list originate from one sample, sequenced in a study of beta chain features in type 1 diabetes. Expressed TCRB transcripts were sequenced after all isolated RNA was converted to cDNA. Assay: immunoSEQ multiplex PCR; the TCRdb copy retains only in-frame clones and omits some. The sample carries about 250,000 clones, roughly an eighth recorded once. What was sequenced was naive CD4+ T cells from blood. The receptor set was obtained from a middle-aged woman in good health.

The chain carries TRBV2 and TRBJ2-5; 11 bases map to TRBD2. V lost 6 bases to trimming and J lost 2 bases; unmatched junction nucleotides: 5. The V gene's germline CDR1 is SNHLY and CDR2 FYNNEI. The CDR3 totals 15 residues. CDR3 coding DNA: TGTGCCAGCAGGGGGGGACTAGCGGATCAAGAGACCCAGTACTTC. Translated: CASRGGLADQETQYF.

The chain recombines TRBV5-1 with TRBJ2-3, with TRBD2 matching over 7 bases. This CDR3 has 15 amino acids. V was pared by 1 base and J by 11 bases, with 13 bases of the junction left unmatched. Germline lookup yields CDR1 SGHRS and CDR2 YFSETQ. CDR3 amino acids: CASSLSTRGEPKQYF. CDR3 in DNA: TGCGCCAGCAGCTTGTCTACCCGGGGGGAACCGAAGCAGTATTTT.

J is TRBJ1-2 and V is TRBV11-2; D unresolved. The CDR3 is made up of 13 amino acids. V was clipped by 0 bases and J by 12 bases, with 14 bases between them. Germline CDR1 reads SGHAT; CDR2 reads FQNNGV. DNA for the CDR3: TGTGCCAGCAGCTTAGAATTCCAAGTGGCCCACACCTTC. This encodes CASSLEFQVAHTF.

This clone was seen more than once but under ten times. The chain links TRBV5-1 to TRBJ2-3; 12 bases agree with TRBD2. Germline trimming cut 4 bases from V and 4 bases from J; bases unmatched to any gene: 10. Looked up from germline, CDR1 is SGHRS and CDR2 is YFSETQ. The CDR3 runs to 17 residues. CDR3 DNA: TGCGCCAGCAGCCCGGCGACTAGCGGGGGTACCTCAGATACGCAGTATTTT. Its protein is CASSPATSGGTSDTQYF.

This clone was observed a few times. This chain uses TRBV5-1 with TRBJ2-2; D is possibly TRBD2 (7 bases). Germline V gene data show CDR1 as SGHRS and CDR2 as YFSETQ. The CDR3 length is 16 residues. Deletions cut 6 bases from V and 5 bases from J, with 20 bases between. This CDR3 reads CASTYSAGRGTGELFF. The DNA of the CDR3 is TGCGCCAGCACGTACTCGGCGGGGAGGGGGACCGGGGAGCTGTTTTTT.

In its sample, this clone was seen a few times. V gene TRBV25-1 combines with J gene TRBJ1-2, with TRBD1 identical over 7 bases. The germline gives CDR1 MGHDK, CDR2 SYGVNS. There are 13 residues in the CDR3. V lost 4 bases and J lost 2; bases outside the gene matches: 1. CDR3 loop: CASSAGQNYGYTF. In DNA form, the CDR3 reads TGTGCCAGCAGTGCGGGACAGAACTATGGCTACACCTTC.

V gene TRBV4-1 combines with J gene TRBJ2-1; the D gene is possibly TRBD1 (6 bases). The V gene lost 2 bases and the J gene lost 4 bases, with 15 bases spanning the gap. There are 16 residues in the CDR3. Germline V CDR1 and CDR2: MGHRA, YSYEKL. The CDR3 DNA reads as TGCGCCAGCAGCCAAAGTACAGGGACGGTTTACAATGAGCAGTTCTTC. This gives the protein CASSQSTGTVYNEQFF.

The chain has TRBV6-5 and TRBJ1-2; 7 nucleotides align to TRBD1. This CDR3 is built from 16 residues. Trimming took 2 bases from V and 4 from J; bases not matched to a gene: 10. Looked up from germline, CDR1 is MNHEY and CDR2 is SVGAGI. The DNA for the CDR3 is TGTGCCAGCAGTTACATTTCACAGGGGCTCGTCTATGGCTACACCTTC. Its protein product is CASSYISQGLVYGYTF.

The chain links TRBV14 to TRBJ1-6, with 8 nucleotides matching TRBD1. With V trimmed by 5 bases and J by 5 bases, 5 bases remained unmatched. The V gene's germline CDR1 is SGHDN and CDR2 FVKESK. The CDR3 loop spans 15 amino acids. The CDR3 coding sequence is TGTGCCAGCAGCTCACGGACAGGGAATAATTCACCCCTCCACTTT. This gives the protein CASSSRTGNNSPLHF.

V is TRBV10-3 and J is TRBJ2-7; the D gene is possibly TRBD1 (5 bases). The CDR3 covers 13 residues. Per the germline V gene, CDR1 is ENHRY and CDR2 is SYGVKD. The V and J ends lost 2 bases and 2 bases respectively, with 7 bases between them. The CDR3 nucleotides read TGTGCCATCAGTGAGGGACAACCCTACGAGCAGTACTTC. This gives the protein CAISEGQPYEQYF.

DNA for the CDR3: TGTGCCAGCACCTCGGCGGGTCTGCCCTACGAGCAGTACTTC. Encoded protein: CASTSAGLPYEQYF. The gene calls are TRBV6-1 and TRBJ2-7; maybe TRBD2 (5 bases). The CDR3 loop spans 14 amino acids. V lost 7 bases, J lost 2 bases, and 15 bases lay in between. CDR1 is MNHNS and CDR2 is SASEGT in the germline V gene.

The chain carries TRBV7-9 and TRBJ1-1; D is unresolved. The CDR3 runs 13 residues. Looked up from germline, CDR1 is SEHNR and CDR2 is FQNEAQ (reference sequence). V shed 5 bases and J shed 2 bases, with 9 bases lying between them. The CDR3 spells CASSPVRNTEAFF. The CDR3 coding sequence is TGTGCCAGCAGCCCCGTCAGAAACACTGAAGCTTTCTTT.

J is TRBJ2-3 and V is TRBV6-5; D perhaps matches TRBD1 (6 bases). Germline assignment: CDR1 MNHEY and CDR2 SVGAGI. The CDR3 has 16 residues. Trimming took 2 bases from V and 4 from J, leaving 16 bases between them. CDR3 in DNA: TGTGCCAGCAGTTACGGGGGCTCCCTGGGAGCAGATACGCAGTATTTT. Translating it yields CASSYGGSLGADTQYF.

The chain has TRBV2 and TRBJ2-7; maybe TRBD2 (5 bases). Trimming removed 6 bases from V and 4 bases from J, with 10 bases in between. The CDR3 consists of 12 residues. The germline V gene has CDR1 SNHLY and CDR2 FYNNEI. CDR3 region: CASSPDFYEQYF. The CDR3 DNA sequence: TGTGCCAGCAGCCCGGACTTTTACGAGCAGTACTTC.

The V call is TRBV6-6, the J call TRBJ1-5; D ambiguous. CDR1 and CDR2 (germline): MNHNY, SVGAGI (reference sequence). The CDR3 contains 14 residues. Trimming removed 3 bases at V and 4 bases at J, with 10 bases between. Here the CDR3 reads CASSYSGDNQPQHF. The CDR3 nucleotides read TGTGCCAGCAGTTATTCCGGGGATAATCAGCCCCAGCATTTT.

This clone was observed a few times. V and J are TRBV10-3 and TRBJ1-2; maybe TRBD1 (6 bases). There are 15 residues in the CDR3. The germline V gene has CDR1 ENHRY and CDR2 SYGVKD. V gave up 2 bases and J gave up 6 bases, with 16 bases separating them. CDR3 loop: CAISERTGNSNGYTF. The CDR3 nucleotides are TGTGCCATCAGTGAGCGTACAGGGAATTCTAATGGCTACACCTTC.

This clone was counted a few times. The rearrangement joins TRBV7-6 to TRBJ2-2, with 7 positions matching TRBD2. There are 16 residues in the CDR3. Losses at the gene ends were 0 bases for V and 4 bases for J; bases not matched to a gene: 5. Germline V CDR1 and CDR2: SGHVS, FNYEAQ. The CDR3 sequence: CASSLARTSVTGELFF. CDR3 sequence (DNA): TGTGCCAGCAGCTTAGCGAGAACTAGCGTCACCGGGGAGCTGTTTTTT.

This clone was seen many times. The genes are TRBV7-2 and TRBJ1-1, with D possibly matching TRBD1 (6 bases). The V end was cut by 8 bases, the J end by 0 bases, with 10 bases between. The germline CDR1 and CDR2 sequences are SGHTA and FQGNSA. There are 13 residues in the CDR3. CDR3 loop: CASGGQLNTEAFF. The CDR3 DNA reads as TGTGCCAGCGGTGGACAGCTGAACACTGAAGCTTTCTTT.

This clone was detected only a few times. V is TRBV5-1 and J is TRBJ1-6; the match to TRBD1 covers 7 bases. CDR3 size: 14 residues. Trimming at V came to 4 bases and at J to 8 bases, leaving 6 bases not matched to a gene. Germline V CDR1 and CDR2: SGHRS, YFSETQ. CDR3 DNA: TGCGCCAGCAGCAAACAGGGGTCGGATTCACCCCTCCACTTT. Protein product: CASSKQGSDSPLHF.

Only a few counts were recorded for this clone. J is TRBJ1-1 and V is TRBV7-2; D may be TRBD1 (5 bases). Germline loops: CDR1 SGHTA, CDR2 FQGNSA. Trimming removed 5 bases at V and 10 bases at J, with 17 bases between. This CDR3 comprises 13 residues. As DNA, the CDR3 is TGTGCCAGCAGCAGTAGGACGGACACAGGAGCTTTCTTT. It is translated as CASSSRTDTGAFF.

The J gene is TRBJ2-7, the V gene TRBV5-1; D possibly corresponds to TRBD1 (6 bases). The V end lost 3 bases, the J end lost 0 bases, and 7 bases lay between the germline ends. Germline V lookup: CDR1 SGHRS, CDR2 YFSETQ. The CDR3 spans 13 residues. The CDR3 bases are TGCGCCAGCAGCTGGGACACCTCCTACGAGCAGTACTTC. Translated, it gives CASSWDTSYEQYF.

The J gene is TRBJ1-2, the V gene TRBV6-1, with D tentatively TRBD1 (5 bases). Germline-derived CDR1 and CDR2 are MNHNS and SASEGT. This CDR3 region has 13 residues. V was clipped by 8 bases and J by 4 bases, with 14 bases between them. Here the CDR3 reads CASGPTGVYGYTF. The CDR3 DNA reads as TGTGCCAGCGGACCTACAGGTGTCTATGGCTACACCTTC.

This clone was counted between two and nine times. This sequence joins TRBV7-2 and TRBJ1-2; D gene ambiguous. The germline V and J ends were trimmed by 5 bases and 0 bases, with 10 bases remaining between them. The germline gives CDR1 SGHTA, CDR2 FQGNSA. The CDR3 has 14 amino acids. The CDR3 reads CASSRSGTNYGYTF. CDR3 DNA: TGTGCCAGCAGCCGGTCCGGGACTAACTATGGCTACACCTTC.

The table lists this clone with a few counts. The gene calls are TRBV5-1 and TRBJ1-3; 11 nucleotides match TRBD1. Germline CDR1 SGHRS, CDR2 YFSETQ. This CDR3 spans 17 amino acids. The junction had 9 bases not matched to a gene; V was cut back by 4 bases and J by 3 bases. The CDR3 protein is CASSGQGASELGNTIYF. CDR3 DNA: TGCGCCAGCAGCGGACAGGGGGCGAGTGAGCTTGGAAACACCATATATTTT.

The chain couples TRBV27 to TRBJ2-5; 10 nucleotides align to TRBD2. CDR1 and CDR2 from the germline V gene are MNHEY and SMNVEV (reference sequence). After removal of 5 bases from V and 5 bases from J, the junction contained 5 bases not matched to a gene. The CDR3 has 14 residues. The CDR3 nucleotides are TGTGCCAGCAGTAGCGGGGGGGCTGGGGAGACCCAGTACTTC. Protein: CASSSGGAGETQYF.

This clone showed up just a few times. The chain employs TRBV7-9 and TRBJ2-1, with 9 bases identical to TRBD2. The junction had 9 bases not matched to a gene; V was cut back by 5 bases and J by 7 bases. The germline CDR1 and CDR2 sequences are SEHNR and FQNEAQ (reference sequence). The CDR3 extends over 15 amino acids. This chain's CDR3 is CASSPRGLALNEQFF. The CDR3 DNA reads as TGTGCCAGCAGCCCCCGGGGACTAGCCCTGAATGAGCAGTTCTTC.

As concerns this clone: One end of the junction fails to match germline, which may point to a read error. This chain connects TRBV25-1 to TRBJ2-1; perhaps TRBD1 as D (6 bases). Germline values: CDR1 MGHDK, CDR2 SYGVNS. The CDR3 runs 15 residues. CDR3 sequence (DNA): TGTGCCAGCAGTGAATACAGGGGAACCTACAGTGAGCAGTTCTTC. It encodes CASSEYRGTYSEQFF.

This sequence joins TRBV21-1 and TRBJ1-4; the table's TRBD1 call for D was not verified on the DNA. TRBV21-1 is termed a pseudogene. The CDR3 consists of 15 residues. This chain's CDR3 is CASSKVVTGGEKLFF. CDR3 DNA sequence: TGTGCCAGCAGCAAGGTCGTTACAGGGGGCGAAAAACTGTTTTTT.

This chain joins TRBV25-1 and TRBJ1-6, with D unresolved. V lost 3 bases and J lost 9, with 15 bases in between. The CDR3 runs to 15 residues. Germline CDR1 MGHDK, CDR2 SYGVNS. CDR3 nucleotides: TGTGCCAGCAGTGACGGAGGGAAGTGGGCTTCACCCCTCCACTTT. Protein sequence: CASSDGGKWASPLHF.

This chain links TRBV7-9 with TRBJ1-5; tentative D call: TRBD1 (6 bases). V was clipped by 5 bases and J by 0 bases, with 20 bases between them. Germline lookup yields CDR1 SEHNR and CDR2 FQNEAQ (reference sequence). The CDR3 length is 18 residues. CDR3: CASSDYRWGGASNQPQHF. CDR3 nucleotide sequence: TGTGCCAGCAGCGATTACAGGTGGGGGGGGGCTAGCAATCAGCCCCAGCATTTT.

This clone was observed a few times. This chain links TRBV6-6 with TRBJ1-1; maybe TRBD1 (5 bases). The CDR3 spans 15 residues. Germline lookup yields CDR1 MNHNY and CDR2 SVGAGI (reference sequence). V lost 6 bases and J lost 2, with 16 bases in between. CDR3 sequence (DNA): TGTGCCAGCAGCCACCCGCGGGGGGATAACACTGAAGCTTTCTTT. Translation gives CASSHPRGDNTEAFF.

This clone was observed a handful of times. The genes are TRBV6-6 and TRBJ2-7; 11 bases line up with TRBD1. Germline CDR1 MNHNY, CDR2 SVGAGI (reference sequence). V trimming: 6 bases; J trimming: 2 bases; junction bases outside the gene matches: 3. CDR3 length: 14 residues. CDR3 protein: CASRGQGGTYEQYF. CDR3 DNA sequence: TGTGCCAGCAGGGGACAGGGGGGAACCTACGAGCAGTACTTC.